What follows are 3 T cell receptor beta chains derived from one specimen sequenced in a study of T-cell reconstitution after alpha-beta-depleted transplantation in children. A library of TCRbeta sequences, prepared with unique molecular identifiers, was generated. TCRdb reprocessed the PCR reads via MiXCR and lists one record per CDR3 protein. In the table there are about 140,000 distinct CDR3 sequences, around 8.8% of which are singletons. Sequencing used PBMCs, mostly from graft donor cells, obtained 180 days after TCRalphabeta/CD19-depleted stem cell transplant. Source of these receptors: a female patient aged 2-15 years who had a stem cell transplant for congenital amegakaryocytic thrombocytopenia, so the T cells may come from the graft donor.

This clonotype was seen at least ten times. This chain joins TRBV29-1 and TRBJ2-2, with D unresolved. V lost 7 bases and J lost 4, with 19 bases in between. From germline, CDR1 is SQVTM and CDR2 ANQGSEA. This CDR3 region has 15 residues. As DNA, the CDR3 is TGCAGCGCCCAAATCGCCGGTTCCGGCACCGGGGAGCTGTTTTTT. It yields the protein CSAQIAGSGTGELFF.

This clonotype was counted ten times or more. This rearrangement joins TRBV9 to TRBJ2-1; D is undetermined. CDR3 length: 13 residues. Trimming removed 2 bases from V and 3 bases from J, with 6 bases in between. The V gene's germline CDR1 is SGDLS and CDR2 YYNGEE. This chain's CDR3 is CASSVGNYNEQFF. The CDR3 bases are TGTGCCAGCAGCGTTGGCAACTACAATGAGCAGTTCTTC.

The chain recombines TRBV4-1 with TRBJ1-2; TRBD1 matches at 9 bases. The V gene's germline CDR1 is MGHRA and CDR2 YSYEKL. This CDR3 has 18 residues. V trimming: 0 bases; J trimming: 2 bases; junction bases outside the gene matches: 10. CDR3: CASSQEVGQGAGNYGYTF. The CDR3 DNA follows: TGCGCCAGCAGCCAAGAAGTGGGACAGGGAGCAGGGAACTATGGCTACACCTTC.